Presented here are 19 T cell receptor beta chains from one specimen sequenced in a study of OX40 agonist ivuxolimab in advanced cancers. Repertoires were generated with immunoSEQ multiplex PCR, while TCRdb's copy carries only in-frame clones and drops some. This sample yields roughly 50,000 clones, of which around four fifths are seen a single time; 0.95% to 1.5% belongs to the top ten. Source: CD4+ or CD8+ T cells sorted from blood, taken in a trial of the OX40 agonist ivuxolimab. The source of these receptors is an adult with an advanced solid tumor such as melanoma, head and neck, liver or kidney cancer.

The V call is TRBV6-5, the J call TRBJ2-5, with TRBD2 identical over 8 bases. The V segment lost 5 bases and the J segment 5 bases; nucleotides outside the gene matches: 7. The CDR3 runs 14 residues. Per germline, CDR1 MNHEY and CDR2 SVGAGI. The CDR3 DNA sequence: TGTGCCAGCAGTGCGGGAGGAGACGGGGAGACCCAGTACTTC. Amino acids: CASSAGGDGETQYF.

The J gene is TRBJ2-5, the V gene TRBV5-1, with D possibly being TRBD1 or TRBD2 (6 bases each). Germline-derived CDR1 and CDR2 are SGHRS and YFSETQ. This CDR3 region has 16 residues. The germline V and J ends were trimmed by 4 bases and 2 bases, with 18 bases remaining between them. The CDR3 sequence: CASSRILGGKQETQYF. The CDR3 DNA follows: TGCGCCAGCAGCCGAATTCTGGGGGGCAAGCAAGAGACCCAGTACTTC. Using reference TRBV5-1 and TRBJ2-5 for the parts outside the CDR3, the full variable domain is KAGVTQTPRYLIKTRGQQVTLSCSPISGHRSVSWYQQTPGQGLQFLFEYFSETQRNKGNFPGRFSGRQFSNSRSEMNVSTLELGDSALYLCASSRILGGKQETQYFGPGTRLLVL.

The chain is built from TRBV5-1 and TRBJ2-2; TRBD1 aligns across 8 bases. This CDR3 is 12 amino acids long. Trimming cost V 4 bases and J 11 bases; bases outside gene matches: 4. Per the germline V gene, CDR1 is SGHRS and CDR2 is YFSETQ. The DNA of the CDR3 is TGCGCCAGCAGCCTCGGACAGGGAGAGCTGTTTTTT. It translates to CASSLGQGELFF.

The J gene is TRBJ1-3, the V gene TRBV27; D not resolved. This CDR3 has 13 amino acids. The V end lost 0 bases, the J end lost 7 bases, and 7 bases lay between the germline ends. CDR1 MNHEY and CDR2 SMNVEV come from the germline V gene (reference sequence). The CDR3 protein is CASSLSLGNTIYF. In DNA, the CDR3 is TGTGCCAGCAGTTTATCCTTGGGGAACACCATATATTTT.

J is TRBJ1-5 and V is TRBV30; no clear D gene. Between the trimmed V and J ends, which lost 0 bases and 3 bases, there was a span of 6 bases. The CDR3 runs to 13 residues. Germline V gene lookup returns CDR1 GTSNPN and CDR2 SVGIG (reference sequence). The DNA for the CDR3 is TGTGCCTGGAGTGTTTATGACAATCAGCCCCAGCATTTT. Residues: CAWSVYDNQPQHF.

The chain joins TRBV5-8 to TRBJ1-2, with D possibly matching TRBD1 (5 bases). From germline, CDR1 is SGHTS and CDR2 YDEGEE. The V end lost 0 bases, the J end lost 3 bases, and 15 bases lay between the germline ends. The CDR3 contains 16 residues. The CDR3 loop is CASSLDRRGDYYGYTF. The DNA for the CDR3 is TGTGCCAGCAGCTTGGATAGACGGGGCGATTACTATGGCTACACCTTC.

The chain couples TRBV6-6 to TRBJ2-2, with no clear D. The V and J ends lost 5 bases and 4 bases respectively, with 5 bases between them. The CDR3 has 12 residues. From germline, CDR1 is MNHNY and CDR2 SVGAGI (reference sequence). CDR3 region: CASSDLTGELFF. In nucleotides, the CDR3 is TGTGCCAGCAGTGACCTCACCGGGGAGCTGTTTTTT.

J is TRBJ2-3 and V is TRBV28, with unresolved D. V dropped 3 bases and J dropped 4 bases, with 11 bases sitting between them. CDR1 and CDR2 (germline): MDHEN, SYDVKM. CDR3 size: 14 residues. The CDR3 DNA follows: TGTGCCAGCAGTTTGACCCCGGCGGCAGATACGCAGTATTTT. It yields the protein CASSLTPAADTQYF. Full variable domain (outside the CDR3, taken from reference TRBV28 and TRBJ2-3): DVKVTQSSRYLVKRTGEKVFLECVQDMDHENMFWYRQDPGLGLRLIYFSYDVKMKEKGDIPEGYSVSREKKERFSLILESASTNQTSMYLCASSLTPAADTQYFGPGTRLTVL.

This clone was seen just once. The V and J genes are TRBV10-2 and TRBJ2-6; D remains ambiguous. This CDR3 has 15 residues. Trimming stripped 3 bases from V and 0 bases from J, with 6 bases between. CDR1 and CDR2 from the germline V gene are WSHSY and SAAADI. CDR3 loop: CASSEGDSGANVLTF. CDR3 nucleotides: TGCGCCAGCAGTGAAGGCGACTCTGGGGCCAACGTCCTGACTTTC.

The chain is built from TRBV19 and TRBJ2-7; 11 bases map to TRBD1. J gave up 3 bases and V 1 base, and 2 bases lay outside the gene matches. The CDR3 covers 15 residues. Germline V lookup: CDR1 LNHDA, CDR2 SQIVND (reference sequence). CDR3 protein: CASSIGGTGGYEQYF. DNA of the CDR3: TGTGCCAGTAGTATAGGCGGGACAGGGGGCTACGAGCAGTACTTC.

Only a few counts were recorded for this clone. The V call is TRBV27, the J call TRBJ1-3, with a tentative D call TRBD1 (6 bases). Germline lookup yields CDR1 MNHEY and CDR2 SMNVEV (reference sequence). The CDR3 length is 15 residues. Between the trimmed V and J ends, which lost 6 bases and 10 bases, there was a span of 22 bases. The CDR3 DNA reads TGTGCCAGCAGCAAGGGGACAAGGAGAGAGGGAACCATATATTTT. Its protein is CASSKGTRREGTIYF.

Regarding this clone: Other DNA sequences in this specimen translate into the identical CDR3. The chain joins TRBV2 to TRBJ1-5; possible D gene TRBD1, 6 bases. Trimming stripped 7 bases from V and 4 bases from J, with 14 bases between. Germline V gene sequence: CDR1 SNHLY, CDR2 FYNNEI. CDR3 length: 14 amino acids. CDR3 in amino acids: CASNTRGWNQPQHF. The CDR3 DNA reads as TGTGCCAGCAACACCAGGGGTTGGAATCAGCCCCAGCATTTT.

The CDR3 DNA reads TGCGCCAGCAGCCCAATACAGGGCACCTACGAGCAGTACTTC. Translating it yields CASSPIQGTYEQYF. The rearrangement joins TRBV4-3 to TRBJ2-7; D possibly corresponds to TRBD1 (6 bases). The length of the CDR3 is 14 residues. The V gene lost 4 bases and the J gene lost 2 bases, with 12 bases spanning the gap. Germline-derived CDR1 and CDR2 are LGHNA and YSLEER.

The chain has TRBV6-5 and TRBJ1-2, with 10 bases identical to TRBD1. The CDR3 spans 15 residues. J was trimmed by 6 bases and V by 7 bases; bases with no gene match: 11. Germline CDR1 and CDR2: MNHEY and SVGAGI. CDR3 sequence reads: CASKPRDRGSNGYTF. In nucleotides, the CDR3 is TGTGCCAGCAAGCCCCGGGACAGGGGTTCGAATGGCTACACCTTC.

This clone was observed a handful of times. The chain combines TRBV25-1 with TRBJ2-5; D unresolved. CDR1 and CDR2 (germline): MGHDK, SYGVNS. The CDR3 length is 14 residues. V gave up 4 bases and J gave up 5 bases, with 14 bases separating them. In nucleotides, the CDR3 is TGTGCCAGCAGTGCCGGCTTCAATGGGGAGACCCAGTACTTC. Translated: CASSAGFNGETQYF.

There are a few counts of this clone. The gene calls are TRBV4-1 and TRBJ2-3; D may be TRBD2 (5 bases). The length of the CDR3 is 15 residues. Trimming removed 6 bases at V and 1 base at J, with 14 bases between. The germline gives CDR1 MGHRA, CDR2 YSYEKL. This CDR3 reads CASSGERDRTDTQYF. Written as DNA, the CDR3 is TGCGCCAGCAGTGGGGAGAGGGATCGCACAGATACGCAGTATTTT.

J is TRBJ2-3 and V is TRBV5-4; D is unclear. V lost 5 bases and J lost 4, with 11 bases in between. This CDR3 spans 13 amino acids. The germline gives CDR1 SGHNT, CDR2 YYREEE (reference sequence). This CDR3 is CASSLGAADTQYF. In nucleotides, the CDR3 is TGTGCCAGCAGTCTTGGAGCCGCAGATACGCAGTATTTT.

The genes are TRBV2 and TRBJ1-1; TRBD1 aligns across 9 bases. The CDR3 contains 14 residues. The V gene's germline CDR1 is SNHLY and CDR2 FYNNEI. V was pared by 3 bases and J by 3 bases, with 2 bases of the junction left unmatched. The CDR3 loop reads CASSDGTGYTEAFF. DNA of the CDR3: TGTGCCAGCAGTGACGGGACAGGGTACACTGAAGCTTTCTTT.

CDR3 residues: CASSLAGWTGDDTEAFF. DNA of the CDR3: TGTGCCAGCAGCTTAGCAGGGTGGACAGGGGACGACACTGAAGCTTTCTTT. The rearrangement uses TRBV7-8 and TRBJ1-1; 9 bases are a match to TRBD1. V lost 0 bases, J lost 3 bases, and 8 bases stayed unmatched. Per germline, CDR1 SGHVS and CDR2 FQNEAQ. The CDR3 loop spans 17 amino acids.